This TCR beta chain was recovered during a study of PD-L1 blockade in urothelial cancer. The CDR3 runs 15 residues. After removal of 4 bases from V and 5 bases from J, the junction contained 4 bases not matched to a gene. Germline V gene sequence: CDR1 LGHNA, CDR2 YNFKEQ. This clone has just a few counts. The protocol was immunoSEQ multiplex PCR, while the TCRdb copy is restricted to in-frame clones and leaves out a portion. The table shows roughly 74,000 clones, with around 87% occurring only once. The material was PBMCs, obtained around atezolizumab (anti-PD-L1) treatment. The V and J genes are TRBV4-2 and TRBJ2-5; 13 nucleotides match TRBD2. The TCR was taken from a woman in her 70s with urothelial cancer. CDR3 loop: CASSRGLAGRETQYF. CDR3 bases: TGTGCCAGCAGCCGGGGACTAGCGGGAAGGGAGACCCAGTACTTC.